This T cell receptor beta chain was recorded in a study of blood T cell repertoires in COVID-19. In the study overall: Samples of COVID-19 (acute and convalescent) were obtained from the United States, Italy and Spain. From T cells, B-cell-depleted T cells, or PBMCs came the material, which was cDNA or gDNA.

In the study's own analysis: For nucleated cells, counts were estimated from reference gene primer amplification. Clones were read by immunoSEQ multiplex PCR, and TCRdb kept only the in-frame ones, dropping some. Clone size and the V and J calls come from that table; the DNA yielded D and trimming. The sample has over 120,000 clones, roughly 88% seen once. CDR1 is LNHDA and CDR2 is SQIVND in the germline V gene (reference sequence). Trimming took off 5 bases at V and 3 bases at J, with 14 bases between the two ends. The CDR3 runs 16 residues. Sequenced input: peripheral blood. The origin of this receptor is a man aged 70-80 years with acute or convalescent COVID-19. The genes are TRBV19 and TRBJ2-6; a weak D match, TRBD1 (6 bases). CDR3 nucleotide sequence: TGTGCCAGTAGTGCGCTACAGGGCGGTGGGGCCAACGTCCTGACTTTC. Its translation: CASSALQGGGANVLTF.